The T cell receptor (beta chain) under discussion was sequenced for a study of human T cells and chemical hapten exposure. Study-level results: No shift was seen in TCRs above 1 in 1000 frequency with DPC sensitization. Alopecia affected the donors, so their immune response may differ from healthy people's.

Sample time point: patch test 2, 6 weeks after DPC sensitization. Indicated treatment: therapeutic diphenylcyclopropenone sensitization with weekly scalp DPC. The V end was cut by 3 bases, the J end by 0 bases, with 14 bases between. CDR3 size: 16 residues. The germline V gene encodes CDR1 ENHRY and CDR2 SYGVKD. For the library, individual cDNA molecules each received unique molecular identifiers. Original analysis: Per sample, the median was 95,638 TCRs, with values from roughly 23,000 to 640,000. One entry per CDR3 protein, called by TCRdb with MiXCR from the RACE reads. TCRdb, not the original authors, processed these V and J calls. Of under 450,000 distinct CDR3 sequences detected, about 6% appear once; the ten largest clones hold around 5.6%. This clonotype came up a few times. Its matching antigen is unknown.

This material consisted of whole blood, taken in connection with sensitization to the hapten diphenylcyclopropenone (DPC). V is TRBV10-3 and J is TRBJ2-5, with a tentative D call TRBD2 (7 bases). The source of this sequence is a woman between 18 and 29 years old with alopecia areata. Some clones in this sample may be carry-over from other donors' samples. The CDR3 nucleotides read TGTGCCATCAGTGACGGGGGGCCAACGTACCAAGAGACCCAGTACTTC. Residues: CAISDGGPTYQETQYF.